This T cell receptor beta chain is from a study of cytomegalovirus exposure and HLA in healthy donors. Study conclusions and caveats: Rare TCR sequences dominated, though some public TCRs recurred in many donors.

On this clone: The antigen is unknown.

Use of 60 Vbeta and 13 Jbeta primers characterized the PCR. TCRdb's table, derived via immunoSEQ multiplex PCR, lists solely in-frame clones and lacks some. This table holds approximately 140,000 clones, 75% to 90% found once. The CDR3 loop spans 17 amino acids. Germline CDR1 and CDR2: SGHRS and YFSETQ. Trimming took off 0 bases at V and 0 bases at J, with 10 bases between the two ends. Healthy bone marrow donors formed the donor group. Though probably carrying unrecorded immune exposures, donors were nominally healthy at sampling. The sample comprised PBMCs. This rearrangement joins TRBV5-1 to TRBJ2-6; D not certain. This clonotype was sampled from a woman between 40 and 55 years old in good health and CMV-seronegative. Here the CDR3 reads CASSLGRFPSGANVLTF. As DNA, the CDR3 is TGCGCCAGCAGCTTGGGCAGGTTCCCCTCTGGGGCCAACGTCCTGACTTTC.